The 24 T cell receptor beta chains below come from one sample, sequenced in a study of siplizumab effects on memory and regulatory T cells. Only in-frame clones appear in the TCRdb table, and some are missing; sequencing was by immunoSEQ multiplex PCR. The sample holds tens of thousands of clones, under 95% seen once. Sequencing was carried out using CD8+ T cells sorted from blood. These receptors originate from a human donor in good health.

The V and J genes are TRBV6-5 and TRBJ2-5; the match to TRBD1 covers 9 bases. Germline V gene sequence: CDR1 MNHEY, CDR2 SVGAGI. The CDR3 has 15 amino acids. The junction had 9 bases not matched to a gene; V was cut back by 6 bases and J by 4 bases. CDR3: CASSRPVDRGETQYF. In DNA form, the CDR3 reads TGTGCCAGCAGCCGCCCCGTGGACAGGGGAGAGACCCAGTACTTC.

CDR3 sequence: CASSIELNRGQYF. CDR3 DNA: TGTGCCAGTAGTATAGAACTCAACCGGGGGCAGTACTTC. The genes are TRBV19 and TRBJ2-7; D perhaps matches TRBD2 (5 bases). Germline CDR1 LNHDA, CDR2 SQIVND (reference sequence). V was pared by 0 bases and J by 9 bases, with 12 bases between. The CDR3 is 13 residues long.

V usage is TRBV10-2 and J usage is TRBJ2-1, with D possibly matching TRBD1 (5 bases). Germline CDR1 and CDR2: WSHSY and SAAADI. Trimming stripped 2 bases from V and 9 bases from J, with 8 bases between. The CDR3 is made up of 12 amino acids. In nucleotides, the CDR3 is TGCGCCAGCAGTGAGGCTACAGGTGAGCAGTTCTTC. This sequence encodes CASSEATGEQFF.

The V call is TRBV21-1, the J call TRBJ1-2. TRBV21-1 is recorded as a pseudogene. The CDR3 is 15 amino acids. CDR3 protein: CASSKPGPAHYGYTF. Written as DNA, the CDR3 is TGTGCCAGCAGCAAGCCCGGGCCCGCTCACTATGGCTACACCTTC.

The chain carries TRBV6-5 and TRBJ2-7, with D unclear. Germline loops: CDR1 MNHEY, CDR2 SVGAGI. Trimming shortened V by 2 bases and J by 4 bases, and 9 bases separated the two germline ends. The CDR3 loop spans 13 amino acids. The CDR3 sequence is CASSYQEEYEQYF. The CDR3 DNA sequence: TGTGCCAGCAGTTACCAGGAAGAGTACGAGCAGTACTTC.

This sequence joins TRBV27 and TRBJ2-7; perhaps TRBD1 as D (6 bases). CDR3 length: 14 residues. Trimming shortened V by 5 bases and J by 5 bases, and 16 bases separated the two germline ends. From germline, CDR1 is MNHEY and CDR2 SMNVEV (reference sequence). The CDR3 nucleotides are TGTGCCAGCAGTGAAACCAGGGGTAGGGACGAGCAGTACTTC. It yields the protein CASSETRGRDEQYF.

This chain links TRBV7-8 with TRBJ2-1; D not resolved. V lost 2 bases and J lost 6, with 8 bases in between. Germline values: CDR1 SGHVS, CDR2 FQNEAQ. The CDR3 runs 13 residues. The CDR3 nucleotides read TGTGCCAGCAGCTTATTTGGCGGCAATGAGCAGTTCTTC. Its translation is CASSLFGGNEQFF.

This chain uses TRBV5-1 with TRBJ2-3, with D possibly matching TRBD2 (7 bases). Germline V lookup: CDR1 SGHRS, CDR2 YFSETQ. V lost 4 bases and J 2 bases, leaving 17 bases between the germline ends. CDR3 length: 16 amino acids. In DNA, the CDR3 is TGCGCCAGCAGCCGGGAGGAGGGGGTTACCACAGATACGCAGTATTTT. Translated: CASSREEGVTTDTQYF. The variable domain in full, completed from reference TRBV5-1 and TRBJ2-3, reads KAGVTQTPRYLIKTRGQQVTLSCSPISGHRSVSWYQQTPGQGLQFLFEYFSETQRNKGNFPGRFSGRQFSNSRSEMNVSTLELGDSALYLCASSREEGVTTDTQYFGPGTRLTVL.

In its sample, this clone was seen a few times. The chain joins TRBV7-9 to TRBJ1-4, with D uncertain. Germline loops: CDR1 SEHNR, CDR2 FQNEAQ (reference sequence). V lost 5 bases and J lost 5, with 15 bases in between. The CDR3 is made up of 15 amino acids. CDR3: CASSPTWGENEKLFF. Written as DNA, the CDR3 is TGTGCCAGCAGCCCGACCTGGGGAGAGAATGAAAAACTGTTTTTT.

The chain couples TRBV19 to TRBJ1-2, with D possibly being TRBD1 (6 bases). Per the germline V gene, CDR1 is LNHDA and CDR2 is SQIVND (reference sequence). V was pared by 1 base and J by 3 bases, with 9 bases between. The CDR3 contains 14 residues. CDR3 amino acids: CASSIGTDYYGYTF. The CDR3 coding sequence is TGTGCCAGTAGTATAGGGACAGACTACTATGGCTACACCTTC.

This chain connects TRBV9 to TRBJ2-3, with 12 bases fitting TRBD2. CDR1 is SGDLS and CDR2 is YYNGEE in the germline V gene. Trimming took 4 bases from V and 2 from J; bases not matched to a gene: 11. This CDR3 spans 18 amino acids. The CDR3, as DNA: TGTGCCAGCAGCTCTCCGACTAGCGGGAGTTCCCACACAGATACGCAGTATTTT. Protein product: CASSSPTSGSSHTDTQYF.

The gene calls are TRBV7-9 and TRBJ2-7, with D unresolved. Germline assignment: CDR1 SEHNR and CDR2 FQNEAQ (reference sequence). This CDR3 has 13 residues. V was clipped by 5 bases and J by 1 base, with 9 bases between them. The CDR3 protein is CASSPPESYEQYF. The CDR3 DNA follows: TGTGCCAGCAGCCCCCCCGAGTCCTACGAGCAGTACTTC.

This chain links TRBV10-2 with TRBJ1-6, with unresolved D. CDR1 is WSHSY and CDR2 is SAAADI in the germline V gene. The CDR3 runs to 12 residues. Trimming removed 7 bases at V and 4 bases at J, with 5 bases between. The CDR3 DNA reads as TGCGCCAGCAAAGAGTATAATTCACCCCTCCACTTT. It codes for CASKEYNSPLHF.

This rearrangement joins TRBV5-1 to TRBJ1-2; tentatively, D is TRBD1 (6 bases). This CDR3 contains 13 residues. The ends were cut back, 0 bases at V and 5 bases at J, with 8 bases in the middle. In germline, CDR1 is SGHRS, CDR2 YFSETQ. The CDR3 coding sequence is TGCGCCAGCAGCTTGGTCAGGGGTTATGGCTACACCTTC. It translates to CASSLVRGYGYTF.

V gene TRBV7-9 combines with J gene TRBJ2-6; unclear D gene. The V end lost 5 bases, the J end lost 0 bases, and 14 bases lay between the germline ends. This CDR3 spans 17 amino acids. CDR1 and CDR2 from the germline V gene are SEHNR and FQNEAQ (reference sequence). DNA for the CDR3: TGTGCCAGCAGCCACCGAATAAAGAGCTCTGGGGCCAACGTCCTGACTTTC. This codes for CASSHRIKSSGANVLTF.

The table lists this clone with a count of one. The chain uses TRBV30 and TRBJ1-2; 7 bases match TRBD1. This CDR3 has 12 amino acids. V dropped 2 bases and J dropped 8; count of bases not matched to a gene: 5. The germline gives CDR1 GTSNPN, CDR2 SVGIG (reference sequence). Here the CDR3 DNA reads TGTGCCTGGAGTTTCGGGACAGAAGGCTACACCTTC. Translating it yields CAWSFGTEGYTF.

This chain links TRBV7-2 with TRBJ2-7; 15 nucleotides line up with TRBD2. The CDR3 length is 17 residues. The V gene end was trimmed by 5 bases and the J gene end by 4 bases; junction bases not matched to a gene: 9. CDR1 and CDR2 from the germline V gene are SGHTA and FQGNSA. DNA of the CDR3: TGTGCCAGCAGCCCCCGGACTAGCGGGGGGGCCCTGTACGAGCAGTACTTC. Translation: CASSPRTSGGALYEQYF.

CDR3 coding DNA: TGTGCCAGCAGCTTAGTAGCGGGTCCTACTAGCACAGATACGCAGTATTTT. Translating it yields CASSLVAGPTSTDTQYF. The genes are TRBV13 and TRBJ2-3, with TRBD2 matching 7 bases. The CDR3 spans 17 residues. V gave up 1 base and J gave up 0 bases; unmatched junction bases: 7. Germline V lookup: CDR1 PRHDT, CDR2 FYEKMQ (reference sequence).

The V and J genes are TRBV5-1 and TRBJ2-7; D gene unclear. V was clipped by 0 bases and J by 3 bases, with 19 bases between them. CDR1 and CDR2 from the germline V gene are SGHRS and YFSETQ. The CDR3 is 17 amino acids. CDR3 nucleotide sequence: TGCGCCAGCAGCTTGGATTTGGGTGAGATGTTAGGCTACGAGCAGTACTTC. Its protein product is CASSLDLGEMLGYEQYF.

This clone was found a few times. CDR3 in amino acids: CASSERKTDKKLFF. The CDR3 DNA reads as TGTGCCAGCAGCGAAAGAAAGACTGATAAAAAACTGTTTTTT. The rearrangement uses TRBV7-9 and TRBJ1-4; no clear D gene. The CDR3 is 14 residues long. V was trimmed by 5 bases and J by 9 bases, leaving 16 bases between them. Germline V gene sequence: CDR1 SEHNR, CDR2 FQNEAQ (reference sequence).

This chain joins TRBV6-1 and TRBJ1-1; D is perhaps TRBD1 (5 bases). V was shortened by 6 bases and J by 0 bases, with 8 bases between the two germline ends. CDR3 size: 13 residues. Germline V gene data show CDR1 as MNHNS and CDR2 as SASEGT. This CDR3 reads CASRGLLNTEAFF. In DNA, the CDR3 is TGTGCCAGCAGGGGACTGCTGAACACTGAAGCTTTCTTT.

This sequence joins TRBV29-1 and TRBJ1-1; possibly TRBD1 for D (5 bases). Looked up from germline, CDR1 is SQVTM and CDR2 is ANQGSEA. The V gene lost 4 bases and the J gene lost 1 base, with 28 bases spanning the gap. The CDR3 runs to 19 residues. In DNA, the CDR3 is TGCAGCGTTGTCGGGGTGGACGGGCAGGCAGGGTGGAGGAACACTGAAGCTTTCTTT. It codes for CSVVGVDGQAGWRNTEAFF.

The rearrangement links TRBV5-7 to TRBJ1-2, with 7 bases fitting TRBD1. TRBV5-7 is classed as an ORF, of uncertain function. V trimming: 3 bases; J trimming: 5 bases; junction bases outside the gene matches: 10. CDR3 length: 15 residues. CDR3 loop: CASSYSAGTAYGYTF. The CDR3 DNA reads TGTGCCAGCAGCTACAGCGCCGGGACAGCTTATGGCTACACCTTC.

This clone has just a few counts. V gene TRBV6-5 combines with J gene TRBJ1-1, with a tentative D call TRBD1 (5 bases). The germline V gene has CDR1 MNHEY and CDR2 SVGAGI. The CDR3 sequence is 13 residues long. The V end was cut by 0 bases, the J end by 10 bases, with 12 bases between. CDR3 nucleotides: TGTGCCAGCAGTTACTCGATGGGGACCGGAGCTTTCTTT. It codes for CASSYSMGTGAFF.